This T cell receptor (beta chain) was identified during a study of blood T cells in healthy people across ages. The germline CDR1 and CDR2 sequences are LNHNV and YYDKDF (reference sequence). Trimming removed 0 bases from V and 6 bases from J; junction bases left unmatched: 4. The length of the CDR3 is 15 residues. The authors isolated at least 6 million PBMCs per sample. Together with a sample-barcoded 5' primer, a J-beta primer mix was included in a second PCR lasting roughly 6 to 12 cycles. A template-switch adaptor containing 12 random nucleotides labeled each cDNA molecule. TCRdb re-called the 5' RACE reads through MiXCR, storing one row per CDR3 protein. The sample lists fewer than 750,000 distinct CDR3 sequences; around half were seen once.

Sequenced sample: blood. The sequence came from a man aged 80 or over in good health. The chain combines TRBV15 with TRBJ1-5; TRBD1 matches at 8 bases. Written as DNA, the CDR3 is TGTGCCACCAGCAGAGAAGGACAGGGTACTCAGCCCCAGCATTTT. Translation: CATSREGQGTQPQHF.